This T cell receptor (beta chain) comes out of a study of blood T cell repertoires in COVID-19. On the study more broadly: Collection of acute and convalescent COVID-19 samples took place in the United States, Italy and Spain. PBMCs, B-cell-depleted T cells, or T cells provided the cDNA or gDNA that made up the material.

Original processing notes: Reference gene primer amplification yielded estimated nucleated cell counts. Libraries were prepared by immunoSEQ multiplex PCR; TCRdb keeps only in-frame clonotypes and omits some of them. V, J and clone size reflect that table, while D and trimming were determined from the DNA. Of hundreds of thousands of clones in the sample, around nine tenths are singletons; the top ten hold about 4.6%. The CDR3 runs 13 residues. Trimming took 3 bases from V and 5 from J, leaving 9 bases between them. Germline CDR1 SGDLS, CDR2 YYNGEE. The clonotype originates from a middle-aged man with acute or convalescent COVID-19. Specimen: peripheral blood. The chain links TRBV9 to TRBJ1-5; no reliable D call. CDR3 region: CASSGEWDQPQHF. CDR3 nucleotides: TGTGCCAGCAGCGGGGAGTGGGATCAGCCCCAGCATTTT.